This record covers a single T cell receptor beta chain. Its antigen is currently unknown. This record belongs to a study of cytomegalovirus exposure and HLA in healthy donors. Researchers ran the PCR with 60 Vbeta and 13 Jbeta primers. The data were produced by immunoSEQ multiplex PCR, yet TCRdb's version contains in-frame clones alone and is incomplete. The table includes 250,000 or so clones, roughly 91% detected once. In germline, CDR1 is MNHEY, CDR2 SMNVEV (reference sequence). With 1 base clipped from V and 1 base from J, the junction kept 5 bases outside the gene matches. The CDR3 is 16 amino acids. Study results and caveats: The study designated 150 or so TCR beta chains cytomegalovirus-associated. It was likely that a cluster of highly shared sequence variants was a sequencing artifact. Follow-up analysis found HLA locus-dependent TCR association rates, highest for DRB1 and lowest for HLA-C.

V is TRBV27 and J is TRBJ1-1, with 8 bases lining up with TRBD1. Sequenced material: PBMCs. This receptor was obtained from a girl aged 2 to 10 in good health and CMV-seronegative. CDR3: CASSLFVGTGNTEAFF. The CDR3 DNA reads TGTGCCAGCAGTTTATTTGTGGGGACAGGGAACACTGAAGCTTTCTTT.